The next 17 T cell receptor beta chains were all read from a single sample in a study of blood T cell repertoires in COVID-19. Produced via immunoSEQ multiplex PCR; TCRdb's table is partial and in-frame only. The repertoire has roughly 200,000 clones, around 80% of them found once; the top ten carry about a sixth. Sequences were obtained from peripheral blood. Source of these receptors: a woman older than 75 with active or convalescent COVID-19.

The CDR3 bases are TGTGCCAGCAGTCCTCTACCTACGAAGCAGTACTTC. Translation: CASSPLPTKQYF. The chain employs TRBV2 and TRBJ2-7; D gene ambiguous. The CDR3 has 12 amino acids. V lost 5 bases to trimming and J lost 8 bases, with 13 bases between them. Germline loops: CDR1 SNHLY, CDR2 FYNNEI.

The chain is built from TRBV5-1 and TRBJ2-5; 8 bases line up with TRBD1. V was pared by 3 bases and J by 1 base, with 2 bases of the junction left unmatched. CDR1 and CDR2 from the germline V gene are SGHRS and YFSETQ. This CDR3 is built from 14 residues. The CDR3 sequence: CASSSDRGQETQYF. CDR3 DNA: TGCGCCAGCAGCTCTGACAGGGGCCAAGAGACCCAGTACTTC.

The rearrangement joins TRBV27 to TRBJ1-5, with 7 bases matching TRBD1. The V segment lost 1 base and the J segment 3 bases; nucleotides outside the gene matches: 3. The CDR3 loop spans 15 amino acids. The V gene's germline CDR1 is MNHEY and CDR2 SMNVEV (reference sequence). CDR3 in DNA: TGTGCCAGCAGTTTATACACAGGGGTCAATCAGCCCCAGCATTTT. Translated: CASSLYTGVNQPQHF.

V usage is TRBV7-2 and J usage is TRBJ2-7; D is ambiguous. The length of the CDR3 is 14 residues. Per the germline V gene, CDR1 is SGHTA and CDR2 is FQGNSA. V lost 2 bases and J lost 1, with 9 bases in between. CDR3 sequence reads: CASSLSGQSYEQYF. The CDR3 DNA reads TGTGCCAGCAGCTTATCGGGTCAGTCCTACGAGCAGTACTTC. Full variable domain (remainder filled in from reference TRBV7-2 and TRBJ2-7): GAGVSQSPSNKVTEKGKDVELRCDPISGHTALYWYRQSLGQGLEFLIYFQGNSAPDKSGLPSDRFSAERTGGSVSTLTIQRTQQEDSAVYLCASSLSGQSYEQYFGPGTRLTVT.

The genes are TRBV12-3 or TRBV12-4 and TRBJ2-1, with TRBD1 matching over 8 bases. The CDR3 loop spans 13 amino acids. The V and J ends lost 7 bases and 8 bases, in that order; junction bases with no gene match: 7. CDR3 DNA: TGTGCCAGCACCCCGACAGGGGACCATGAGCAGTTCTTC. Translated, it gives CASTPTGDHEQFF.

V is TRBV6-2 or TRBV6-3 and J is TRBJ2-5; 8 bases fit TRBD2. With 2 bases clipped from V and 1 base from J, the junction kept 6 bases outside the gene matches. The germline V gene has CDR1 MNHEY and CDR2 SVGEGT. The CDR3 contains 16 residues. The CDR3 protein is CASSYPSGGVQETQYF. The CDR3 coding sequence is TGTGCCAGCAGTTACCCAAGCGGGGGAGTCCAAGAGACCCAGTACTTC.

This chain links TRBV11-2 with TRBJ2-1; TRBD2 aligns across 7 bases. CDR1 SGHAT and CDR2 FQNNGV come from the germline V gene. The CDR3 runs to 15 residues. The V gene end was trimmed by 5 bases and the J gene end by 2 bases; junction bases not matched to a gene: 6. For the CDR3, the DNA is TGTGCCAGCAGCCAGTGGGCGGGGGCCTACAATGAGCAGTTCTTC. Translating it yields CASSQWAGAYNEQFF.

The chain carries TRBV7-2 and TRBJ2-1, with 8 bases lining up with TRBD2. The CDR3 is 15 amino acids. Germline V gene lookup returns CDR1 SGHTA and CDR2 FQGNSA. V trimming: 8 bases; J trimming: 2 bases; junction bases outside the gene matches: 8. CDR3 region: CASASRGAPYNEQFF. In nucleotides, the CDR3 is TGTGCCAGCGCCTCGCGGGGGGCCCCCTACAATGAGCAGTTCTTC.

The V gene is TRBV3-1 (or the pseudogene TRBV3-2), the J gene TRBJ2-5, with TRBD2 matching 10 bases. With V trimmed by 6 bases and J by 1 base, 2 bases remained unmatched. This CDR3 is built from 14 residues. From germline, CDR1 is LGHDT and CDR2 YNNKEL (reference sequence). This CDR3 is CASRRTSGQETQYF. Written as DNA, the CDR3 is TGTGCCAGCAGACGGACTAGCGGCCAAGAGACCCAGTACTTC.

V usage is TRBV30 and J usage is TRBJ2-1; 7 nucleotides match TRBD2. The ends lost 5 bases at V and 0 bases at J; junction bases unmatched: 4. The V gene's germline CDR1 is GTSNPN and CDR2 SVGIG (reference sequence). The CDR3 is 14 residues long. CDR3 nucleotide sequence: TGTGCCTGGCAGCGGGGCATCTCCTACAATGAGCAGTTCTTC. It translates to CAWQRGISYNEQFF.

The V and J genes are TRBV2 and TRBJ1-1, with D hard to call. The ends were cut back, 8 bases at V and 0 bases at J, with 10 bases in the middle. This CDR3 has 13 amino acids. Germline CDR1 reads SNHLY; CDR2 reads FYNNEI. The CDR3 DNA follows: TGTGCCAGCCTTCAGGATATGAACACTGAAGCTTTCTTT. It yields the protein CASLQDMNTEAFF.

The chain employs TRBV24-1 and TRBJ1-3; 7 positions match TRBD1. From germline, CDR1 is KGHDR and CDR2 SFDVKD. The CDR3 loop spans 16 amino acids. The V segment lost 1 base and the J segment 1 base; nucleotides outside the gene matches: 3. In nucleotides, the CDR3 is TGTGCCACCAGTGATTTAGAGGGGGCTTCTGGAAACACCATATATTTT. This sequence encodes CATSDLEGASGNTIYF.

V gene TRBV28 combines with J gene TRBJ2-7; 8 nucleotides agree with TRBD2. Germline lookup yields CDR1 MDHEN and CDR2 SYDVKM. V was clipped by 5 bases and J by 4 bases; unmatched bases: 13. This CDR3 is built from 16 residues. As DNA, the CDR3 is TGTGCCAGCAGTCCCCGGGGGGGGCAGGGAGGATACGAGCAGTACTTC. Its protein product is CASSPRGGQGGYEQYF.

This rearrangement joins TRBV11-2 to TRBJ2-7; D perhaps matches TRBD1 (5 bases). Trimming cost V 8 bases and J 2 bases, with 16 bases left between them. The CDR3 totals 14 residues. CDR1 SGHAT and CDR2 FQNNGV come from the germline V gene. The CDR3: CASGQVAGTYEQYF. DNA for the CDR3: TGTGCCAGCGGGCAGGTAGCAGGGACCTACGAGCAGTACTTC.

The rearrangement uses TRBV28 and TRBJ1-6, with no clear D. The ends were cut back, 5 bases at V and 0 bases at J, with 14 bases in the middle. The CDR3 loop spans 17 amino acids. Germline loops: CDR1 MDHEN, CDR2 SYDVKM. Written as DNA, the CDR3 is TGTGCCAGCAGTCAGTACCGCGGAATCTCCTATAATTCACCCCTCCACTTT. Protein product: CASSQYRGISYNSPLHF.

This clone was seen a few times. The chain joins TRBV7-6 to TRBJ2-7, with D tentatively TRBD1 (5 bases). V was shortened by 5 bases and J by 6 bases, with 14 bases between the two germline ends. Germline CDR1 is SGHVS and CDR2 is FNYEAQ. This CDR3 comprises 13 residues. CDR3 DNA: TGTGCCAGCAGCGCGAACCAACAGGTCGAGCAGTACTTC. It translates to CASSANQQVEQYF. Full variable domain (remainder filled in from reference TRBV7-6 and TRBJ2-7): GAGVSQSPRYKVTKRGQDVALRCDPISGHVSLYWYRQALGQGPEFLTYFNYEAQQDKSGLPNDRFSAERPEGSISTLTIQRTEQRDSAMYRCASSANQQVEQYFGPGTRLTVT.

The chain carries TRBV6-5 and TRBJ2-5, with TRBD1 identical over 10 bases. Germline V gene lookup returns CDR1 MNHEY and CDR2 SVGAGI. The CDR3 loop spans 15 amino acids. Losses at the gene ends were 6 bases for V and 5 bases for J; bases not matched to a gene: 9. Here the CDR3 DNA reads TGTGCCAGCAGCCGGGGGGGACAGGGGTATGAGACCCAGTACTTC. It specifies CASSRGGQGYETQYF.